Below are 13 T cell receptor beta chains sequenced from a single sample in a study of Ad26.COV2.S vaccination and SARS-CoV-2 variants. As to treatment: around 19 received Ad26.COV2.S at low or high dose, single or two shots; several received placebo; per-sample allocation not given. It was on day 63 after the first vaccine or placebo injection that samples were taken. The data were produced by immunoSEQ multiplex PCR, yet TCRdb's version contains in-frame clones alone and is incomplete. The sample has around 450,000 clones, roughly 89% seen once; the top ten hold 2% to 3%. The sequences come from peripheral blood, collected in a trial of Ad26.COV2.S vaccine versus placebo. Source of these receptors: a person aged 18-65 years who received the Ad26.COV2.S COVID-19 vaccine or a placebo.

This clone was counted only a few times. This chain joins TRBV7-2 and TRBJ2-5; no clear D gene. CDR1 is SGHTA and CDR2 is FQGNSA in the germline V gene. Trimming pared 4 bases from V and 1 base from J, leaving 1 base between. The CDR3 runs to 11 residues. The CDR3 coding sequence is TGTGCCAGCAGCTCCCAAGAGACCCAGTACTTC. Residues: CASSSQETQYF.

V is TRBV5-1 and J is TRBJ1-6, with D unclear. CDR1 is SGHRS, CDR2 YFSETQ, per germline. V was pared by 0 bases and J by 3 bases, with 10 bases between. The CDR3 extends over 16 amino acids. The CDR3 bases are TGCGCCAGCAGCTTGGTGACACCCAACTATAATTCACCCCTCCACTTT. Its protein is CASSLVTPNYNSPLHF. The full variable domain, its missing parts supplied by reference TRBV5-1 and TRBJ1-6, is KAGVTQTPRYLIKTRGQQVTLSCSPISGHRSVSWYQQTPGQGLQFLFEYFSETQRNKGNFPGRFSGRQFSNSRSEMNVSTLELGDSALYLCASSLVTPNYNSPLHFGNGTRLTVT.

The gene calls are TRBV9 and TRBJ2-7; possible D gene TRBD2, 5 bases. In germline, CDR1 is SGDLS, CDR2 YYNGEE. This CDR3 comprises 14 residues. V lost 4 bases, J lost 6 bases, and 17 bases lay in between. The CDR3 nucleotides read TGTGCCAGCAGCCCCCGGGTGGTTCGGGGCGAGCAGTACTTC. Translation: CASSPRVVRGEQYF.

The rearrangement links TRBV5-1 to TRBJ2-1; D ambiguous. V was clipped by 0 bases and J by 10 bases, with 11 bases between them. This CDR3 region has 13 residues. Germline V gives CDR1 SGHRS, CDR2 YFSETQ. The CDR3, as DNA: TGCGCCAGCAGCTTGGGCTGGCTTGGAGAGCAGTTCTTC. Its translation is CASSLGWLGEQFF.

The chain carries TRBV7-2 and TRBJ1-5; the D is unclear. The CDR3 consists of 13 residues. Trimming shortened V by 1 base and J by 6 bases, and 7 bases separated the two germline ends. Germline CDR1 and CDR2: SGHTA and FQGNSA. The CDR3 nucleotides read TGTGCCAGCAGCTTAGGATTCGGTCAGCCCCAGCATTTT. Its translation is CASSLGFGQPQHF.

The rearrangement links TRBV5-8 to TRBJ1-2; D ambiguous. V was shortened by 0 bases and J by 5 bases, with 23 bases between the two germline ends. This CDR3 has 18 amino acids. Germline CDR1 SGHTS, CDR2 YDEGEE. The CDR3 loop is CASSLEFVQAEPFYGYTF. The CDR3 DNA is TGTGCCAGCAGCTTGGAGTTTGTCCAGGCTGAACCTTTTTATGGCTACACCTTC.

This chain joins TRBV6-1 and TRBJ1-4; D uncertain. This CDR3 spans 16 amino acids. V dropped 4 bases and J dropped 8 bases, with 20 bases sitting between them. Germline-derived CDR1 and CDR2 are MNHNS and SASEGT. Here the CDR3 reads CASSGFRNFVGEKLFF. CDR3 DNA sequence: TGTGCCAGCAGTGGGTTCAGGAATTTCGTCGGGGAAAAACTGTTTTTT.

The rearrangement joins TRBV20-1 to TRBJ2-3; D gene ambiguous. Germline CDR1 DFQATT, CDR2 SNEGSKA (reference sequence). V shed 4 bases and J shed 2 bases, with 4 bases lying between them. This CDR3 spans 11 amino acids. The CDR3 loop reads CSAKNTDTQYF. CDR3 nucleotide sequence: TGCAGTGCTAAGAACACAGATACGCAGTATTTT.

The chain links TRBV5-4 to TRBJ1-6; D unresolved. V was shortened by 1 base and J by 10 bases, with 9 bases between the two germline ends. The CDR3 has 13 amino acids. Germline values: CDR1 SGHNT, CDR2 YYREEE (reference sequence). The CDR3 sequence is CASSLSTDSPLHF. The DNA of the CDR3 is TGTGCCAGCAGCTTGTCAACAGACTCACCCCTCCACTTT.

V gene TRBV19 combines with J gene TRBJ1-1; 7 positions match TRBD1. The V segment lost 3 bases and the J segment 5 bases; nucleotides outside the gene matches: 9. The CDR3 spans 15 residues. Looked up from germline, CDR1 is LNHDA and CDR2 is SQIVND (reference sequence). The CDR3 sequence is CASSIPQGVRTEAFF. The CDR3 DNA reads TGTGCCAGTAGTATCCCTCAGGGGGTTAGGACTGAAGCTTTCTTT.

The chain carries TRBV5-4 and TRBJ2-3; the D gene is possibly TRBD2 (6 bases). With 4 bases removed from V and 8 bases from J, the gap between germline ends came to 14 bases. The CDR3 has 13 residues. CDR1 SGHNT and CDR2 YYREEE come from the germline V gene (reference sequence). The CDR3 spells CASSLDRDFTQYF. DNA for the CDR3: TGTGCCAGCAGCCTGGACCGGGACTTTACGCAGTATTTT.

This sequence joins TRBV5-1 and TRBJ1-5; 9 nucleotides align to TRBD1. Germline loops: CDR1 SGHRS, CDR2 YFSETQ. Trimming at V came to 1 base and at J to 5 bases, leaving 4 bases not matched to a gene. This CDR3 region has 15 residues. The CDR3 loop is CASSLTGGTDQPQHF. CDR3 coding DNA: TGCGCCAGCAGCTTGACAGGGGGCACGGATCAGCCCCAGCATTTT.

CDR3 sequence reads: CASSQPTGSDEQYF. The DNA for the CDR3 is TGCGCCAGCAGCCAGCCGACAGGGTCGGACGAGCAGTACTTC. V and J are TRBV4-1 and TRBJ2-7; 7 nucleotides line up with TRBD1. CDR1 MGHRA and CDR2 YSYEKL come from the germline V gene. The CDR3 consists of 14 residues. Trimming at V came to 3 bases and at J to 5 bases, leaving 7 bases not matched to a gene.